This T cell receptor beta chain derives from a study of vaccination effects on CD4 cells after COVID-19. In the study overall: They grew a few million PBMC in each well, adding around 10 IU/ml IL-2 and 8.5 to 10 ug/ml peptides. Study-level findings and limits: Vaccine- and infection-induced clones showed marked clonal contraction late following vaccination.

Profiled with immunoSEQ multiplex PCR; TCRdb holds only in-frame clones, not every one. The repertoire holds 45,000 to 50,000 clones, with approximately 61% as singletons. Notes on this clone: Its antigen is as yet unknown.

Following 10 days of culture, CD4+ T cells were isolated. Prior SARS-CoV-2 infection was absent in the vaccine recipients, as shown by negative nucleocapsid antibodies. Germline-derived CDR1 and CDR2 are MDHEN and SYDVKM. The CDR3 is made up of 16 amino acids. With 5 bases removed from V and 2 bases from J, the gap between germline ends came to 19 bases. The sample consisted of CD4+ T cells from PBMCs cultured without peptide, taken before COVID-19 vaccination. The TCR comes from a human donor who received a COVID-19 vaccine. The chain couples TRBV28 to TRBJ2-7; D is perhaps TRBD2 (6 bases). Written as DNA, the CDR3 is TGTGCCAGCAGTACGATACGGGGGAAGATCACCTACGAGCAGTACTTC. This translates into CASSTIRGKITYEQYF.